These 26 T cell receptor beta chains share one sample of origin, sequenced in a study of cytomegalovirus exposure and HLA in healthy donors. The PCR employed 60 Vbeta primers together with 13 Jbeta primers. Clones were read by immunoSEQ multiplex PCR, and TCRdb kept only the in-frame ones, dropping some. This sample has about 130,000 clones, with 76% found just once. Sequences were obtained from PBMCs. The receptors come from a man aged 35 to 55 in good health and CMV-seronegative.

This clone was recorded a few times. The genes are TRBV6-1 and TRBJ1-5, with 7 bases identical to TRBD1. Germline V gives CDR1 MNHNS, CDR2 SASEGT. There are 13 residues in the CDR3. With V trimmed by 7 bases and J by 4 bases, 4 bases remained unmatched. In DNA, the CDR3 is TGTGCCAGCAATTCGGGACAGAATCAGCCCCAGCATTTT. It specifies CASNSGQNQPQHF.

The V call is TRBV6-1, the J call TRBJ2-7; no clear D gene. The CDR3 is made up of 12 amino acids. V dropped 2 bases and J dropped 3 bases, with 5 bases sitting between them. CDR1 and CDR2 (germline): MNHNS, SASEGT. The DNA of the CDR3 is TGTGCCAGCAGTGAACAGATCTACGAGCAGTACTTC. It codes for CASSEQIYEQYF.

The V call is TRBV27, the J call TRBJ2-7, with 11 nucleotides matching TRBD1. V was pared by 6 bases and J by 3 bases, with 7 bases of the junction left unmatched. This CDR3 spans 15 amino acids. Germline values: CDR1 MNHEY, CDR2 SMNVEV (reference sequence). CDR3 in DNA: TGTGCCAGCAGATACGGGACAGGGGGGCTCTACGAGCAGTACTTC. Translating gives CASRYGTGGLYEQYF.

The chain uses TRBV7-2 and TRBJ2-3, with TRBD2 identical over 7 bases. Germline CDR1 and CDR2: SGHTA and FQGNSA. The V segment lost 5 bases and the J segment 4 bases; nucleotides outside the gene matches: 12. There are 16 residues in the CDR3. The CDR3 protein is CASSLRLAGAADTQYF. For the CDR3, the DNA is TGTGCCAGCAGCCTAAGACTCGCGGGAGCGGCAGATACGCAGTATTTT.

This clone showed up just a few times. The gene calls are TRBV5-4 and TRBJ2-7, with 8 bases matching TRBD1. Germline trimming cut 6 bases from V and 5 bases from J; bases unmatched to any gene: 7. Germline lookup yields CDR1 SGHNT and CDR2 YYREEE (reference sequence). This CDR3 has 13 amino acids. The CDR3 DNA reads TGTGCCAGCATCCGGCAGGGGGCCGACGAGCAGTACTTC. It is translated as CASIRQGADEQYF. Variable domain in full (rest from reference TRBV5-4 and TRBJ2-7): ETGVTQSPTHLIKTRGQQVTLRCSSQSGHNTVSWYQQALGQGPQFIFQYYREEENGRGNFPPRFSGLQFPNYSSELNVNALELDDSALYLCASIRQGADEQYFGPGTRLTVT.

J is TRBJ1-1 and V is TRBV6-6; the match to TRBD1 covers 9 bases. CDR3 length: 14 residues. Per germline, CDR1 MNHNY and CDR2 SVGAGI (reference sequence). Trimming cost V 6 bases and J 10 bases; bases outside gene matches: 12. CDR3 bases: TGTGCCAGCAGAGGAACAGGGGGCGGACTTCGAGCTTTCTTT. Translating it yields CASRGTGGGLRAFF.

The V call is TRBV4-1, the J call TRBJ1-2, with D perhaps matching TRBD1 (5 bases). Trimming took off 0 bases at V and 0 bases at J, with 8 bases between the two ends. This CDR3 region has 15 residues. Germline V gene sequence: CDR1 MGHRA, CDR2 YSYEKL. The CDR3 DNA sequence: TGCGCCAGCAGCCAAGATCCAGGGCCTAACTATGGCTACACCTTC. Translated: CASSQDPGPNYGYTF.

V and J are TRBV7-9 and TRBJ2-1; TRBD1 agrees at 10 bases. V dropped 1 base and J dropped 4; count of bases not matched to a gene: 1. Germline loops: CDR1 SEHNR, CDR2 FQNEAQ (reference sequence). The CDR3 has 15 residues. In DNA form, the CDR3 reads TGTGCCAGCAGCTTAGGACAGGGGGCTTACAATGAGCAGTTCTTC. It yields the protein CASSLGQGAYNEQFF.

This clone came up a few times. Additional DNA sequences in this sample encode the identical CDR3. CDR3 sequence reads: CAISGQGEETQYF. The CDR3 DNA follows: TGTGCCATCAGTGGACAGGGTGAAGAGACCCAGTACTTC. This rearrangement joins TRBV10-3 to TRBJ2-5; 7 bases are shared with TRBD1. The CDR3 spans 13 residues. The J segment lost 3 bases and the V segment lost 4 bases, leaving 2 bases of the junction unmatched. CDR1 is ENHRY and CDR2 is SYGVKD in the germline V gene.

J is TRBJ2-5 and V is TRBV19; a weak D match, TRBD2 (5 bases). The CDR3 extends over 13 amino acids. Per germline, CDR1 LNHDA and CDR2 SQIVND (reference sequence). V was pared by 6 bases and J by 5 bases, with 13 bases between. In DNA, the CDR3 is TGTGCCAGTAGCAACCAAAGAGGGGAGACCCAGTACTTC. Encoded protein: CASSNQRGETQYF.

This chain uses TRBV7-2 with TRBJ2-7; TRBD2 is a possible D gene (6 bases). Germline values: CDR1 SGHTA, CDR2 FQGNSA. The length of the CDR3 is 14 residues. Trimming removed 1 base at V and 6 bases at J, with 13 bases between. The CDR3 region has the DNA TGTGCCAGCAGCTTAGGTGGGGGACTTATCGAGCAGTACTTC. It yields the protein CASSLGGGLIEQYF. Using reference TRBV7-2 and TRBJ2-7 for the parts outside the CDR3, the full variable domain is GAGVSQSPSNKVTEKGKDVELRCDPISGHTALYWYRQSLGQGLEFLIYFQGNSAPDKSGLPSDRFSAERTGGSVSTLTIQRTQQEDSAVYLCASSLGGGLIEQYFGPGTRLTVT.

The chain employs TRBV7-2 and TRBJ1-4; possibly TRBD1 for D (5 bases). The germline gives CDR1 SGHTA, CDR2 FQGNSA. V lost 0 bases and J 8 bases, leaving 10 bases between the germline ends. The CDR3 is 14 amino acids. The chain's CDR3 is CASSLAGGMEKLFF. DNA of the CDR3: TGTGCCAGCAGCTTAGCCGGGGGAATGGAAAAACTGTTTTTT.

This rearrangement joins TRBV19 to TRBJ1-2; D call uncertain. The V end was cut by 3 bases, the J end by 3 bases, with 8 bases between. The germline gives CDR1 LNHDA, CDR2 SQIVND (reference sequence). CDR3 length equals 13 residues. The CDR3 coding sequence is TGTGCCAGTAGTATTTGGCAGGACTATGGCTACACCTTC. Translating it yields CASSIWQDYGYTF.

This chain links TRBV7-2 with TRBJ1-1, with D perhaps matching TRBD1 (5 bases). Germline V gene lookup returns CDR1 SGHTA and CDR2 FQGNSA. Trimming removed 5 bases from V and 7 bases from J, with 14 bases in between. The CDR3 runs 13 residues. Here the CDR3 reads CASSASAGGEAFF. Written as DNA, the CDR3 is TGTGCCAGCAGCGCATCTGCCGGGGGTGAAGCTTTCTTT.

This chain uses TRBV7-9 with TRBJ1-2; D remains ambiguous. Germline V gives CDR1 SEHNR, CDR2 FQNEAQ (reference sequence). The V and J ends lost 4 bases and 10 bases respectively, with 13 bases between them. This CDR3 spans 12 amino acids. The chain's CDR3 is CASSSGQTLYTF. CDR3 DNA: TGTGCCAGCAGCTCAGGCCAGACCCTCTACACCTTC.

This clone was found a few times. The gene calls are TRBV7-2 and TRBJ2-6; possibly TRBD2 for D (5 bases). CDR1 is SGHTA and CDR2 is FQGNSA in the germline V gene. Trimming took off 5 bases at V and 0 bases at J, with 20 bases between the two ends. The CDR3 totals 19 residues. In DNA, the CDR3 is TGTGCCAGCAGCGGAAGATTTGGGTCTCGGGGCTCTGGGGCCAACGTCCTGACTTTC. It specifies CASSGRFGSRGSGANVLTF.

As DNA, the CDR3 is TGTGCCAGCAGCATCTACTATGGCTACACCTTC. Its protein product is CASSIYYGYTF. The chain couples TRBV5-6 to TRBJ1-2; no definite D call. The CDR3 consists of 11 residues. CDR1 and CDR2 (germline): SGHDT, YYEEEE. The V end lost 4 bases, the J end lost 3 bases, and 4 bases lay between the germline ends.

Only a few counts were recorded for this clone. The chain combines TRBV5-1 with TRBJ2-2; possibly TRBD2 for D (5 bases). Germline-derived CDR1 and CDR2 are SGHRS and YFSETQ. The CDR3 has 17 residues. V was clipped by 0 bases and J by 3 bases, with 15 bases between them. The CDR3 sequence: CASSLEGLRVDTGELFF. Written as DNA, the CDR3 is TGCGCCAGCAGCTTGGAAGGGTTGAGGGTAGACACCGGGGAGCTGTTTTTT.

V and J are TRBV6-4 and TRBJ1-5; TRBD1 matches 8 bases. The CDR3 contains 15 residues. J was trimmed by 6 bases and V by 6 bases; bases with no gene match: 10. The germline CDR1 and CDR2 sequences are MRHNA and SNTAGT. CDR3 protein: CASRTDRDWAQPQHF. The CDR3 region has the DNA TGTGCCAGCAGGACGGACAGGGATTGGGCTCAGCCCCAGCATTTT.

The gene calls are TRBV18 and TRBJ1-2; the D gene is possibly TRBD1 (6 bases). Trimming pared 2 bases from V and 0 bases from J, leaving 16 bases between. The CDR3 runs to 17 residues. Germline CDR1 is KGHSH and CDR2 is LQKENI. The CDR3 region has the DNA TGTGCCAGCTCACCAGTCGCAGGGGAATTGGCTAACTATGGCTACACCTTC. Its protein product is CASSPVAGELANYGYTF. Drawing the rest from reference TRBV18 and TRBJ1-2, the complete variable domain is NAGVMQNPRHLVRRRGQEARLRCSPMKGHSHVYWYRQLPEEGLKFMVYLQKENIIDESGMPKERFSAEFPKEGPSILRIQQVVRGDSAAYFCASSPVAGELANYGYTFGSGTRLTVV.

J is TRBJ2-5 and V is TRBV7-2; possibly TRBD1 for D (6 bases). V lost 5 bases to trimming and J lost 4 bases, with 11 bases between them. Germline CDR1 and CDR2: SGHTA and FQGNSA. CDR3 length equals 13 residues. Written as DNA, the CDR3 is TGTGCCAGCAGCAATAGCAGGGGAGAGACCCAGTACTTC. Translated: CASSNSRGETQYF.

The chain is built from TRBV27 and TRBJ1-5; D gene uncertain. Germline CDR1 is MNHEY and CDR2 is SMNVEV (reference sequence). The V end was cut by 3 bases, the J end by 9 bases, with 6 bases between. There are 11 residues in the CDR3. CDR3 DNA: TGTGCCAGCAGTTTCTTATTGCCCCAGCATTTT. Encoded protein: CASSFLLPQHF.

V gene TRBV4-3 combines with J gene TRBJ2-1; 9 bases are a match to TRBD2. The germline V gene has CDR1 LGHNA and CDR2 YSLEER. With 0 bases clipped from V and 7 bases from J, the junction kept 7 bases outside the gene matches. This CDR3 has 16 amino acids. The CDR3 loop is CASSQDFAGGRNEQFF. DNA of the CDR3: TGCGCCAGCAGCCAAGATTTTGCGGGAGGGCGAAATGAGCAGTTCTTC.

CDR3 DNA sequence: TGTGCCAGCAGTTGGTCTAGCACGAGCTCCTACAATGAGCAGTTCTTC. Its protein product is CASSWSSTSSYNEQFF. The chain uses TRBV6-5 and TRBJ2-1; maybe TRBD2 (5 bases). The germline CDR1 and CDR2 sequences are MNHEY and SVGAGI. The CDR3 has 16 amino acids. The V gene lost 4 bases and the J gene lost 0 bases, with 13 bases spanning the gap.

The chain combines TRBV28 with TRBJ2-1; TRBD2 matches at 8 bases. V lost 4 bases to trimming and J lost 6 bases; unmatched junction nucleotides: 5. The CDR3 sequence is 14 residues long. CDR1 and CDR2 from the germline V gene are MDHEN and SYDVKM. The DNA of the CDR3 is TGTGCCAGCAGTTGGCTTAGCGGGACCAATGAGCAGTTCTTC. Translation gives CASSWLSGTNEQFF.

This chain links TRBV30 with TRBJ1-5, with D possibly matching TRBD1 (5 bases). Between the trimmed V and J ends, which lost 1 base and 6 bases, there was a span of 10 bases. CDR1 is GTSNPN, CDR2 SVGIG, per germline (reference sequence). The CDR3 loop spans 13 amino acids. CDR3 amino acids: CAWSGGPAQPQHF. CDR3 in DNA: TGTGCCTGGAGTGGGGGCCCCGCTCAGCCCCAGCATTTT.